These T cell receptor beta chains were read from a single sample in a study of Ad26.COV2.S vaccination and SARS-CoV-2 variants. The data were produced by immunoSEQ multiplex PCR, yet TCRdb's version contains in-frame clones alone and is incomplete. This repertoire shows about 320,000 clones, around 84% found once; its top ten account for roughly 2.1%. The specimen was peripheral blood, collected in a trial of Ad26.COV2.S vaccine versus placebo. Receptor source: a person between 18 and 65 years old who received the Ad26.COV2.S COVID-19 vaccine or a placebo. The CDR3 runs from the conserved cysteine through the conserved F or W.

v_gene,j_gene,CDR3aa
TRBV5-1,TRBJ2-7,CASSLEDRVNEQYF
TRBV27,TRBJ2-7,CASSLQPGGSYEQYF
TRBV20-1,TRBJ1-1,CSASRGGPNTEAFF
TRBV7-2,TRBJ2-1,CASSFLAGVTYNEQFF
TRBV5-1,TRBJ2-2,CASSLGGPSNTGELFF
TRBV5-1,TRBJ2-7,CASSLEQGMTYEQYF
TRBV5-5,TRBJ1-5,CASSLMTGLRNQPQHF
TRBV19,TRBJ2-3,CASSRTVSSTDTQYF
TRBV11-1,TRBJ2-7,CASSTRTGTYEQYF
TRBV5-4,TRBJ2-5,CASSEGLAGGPETQYF
TRBV12-5,TRBJ1-5,CASGLGTGSTSNQPQHF
TRBV29-1,TRBJ2-7,CSVMDRGSYEQYF
TRBV30,TRBJ2-7,CAWTSRAKGAYEQYF
TRBV30,TRBJ1-3,CAWSWGGTGGNTIYF
TRBV7-9,TRBJ1-3,CASSSWTGSSSGNTIYF
TRBV11-1,TRBJ1-1,CASSHGGSTEAFF
TRBV10-3,TRBJ2-2,CAPLGVDRGLSGELFF
TRBV9,TRBJ1-4,CASSAPQDGNEKLFF
TRBV24-1,TRBJ2-2,CATSDSDRPTGELFF
TRBV4-1,TRBJ2-1,CASSPYPDNEQFF
TRBV15,TRBJ1-2,CATSREVGQKALYGYTF
TRBV7-9,TRBJ2-7,CASSPQYEQYF
TRBV9,TRBJ2-3,CASSVGGAPNTDTQYF
TRBV30,TRBJ1-2,CAWRDSYGYTF
TRBV7-2,TRBJ1-2,CASSYLGSYGYTF
TRBV4-3,TRBJ1-3,CASSQVPGGGESGNTIYF
TRBV6-2/TRBV6-3,TRBJ1-6,CASSFVGVSPLHF
TRBV4-1,TRBJ2-5,CASSQEYRGLETQYF
TRBV9,TRBJ2-3,CASSVFRGSTDTQYF
TRBV6-2/TRBV6-3,TRBJ1-2,CASSYSGGNTF
TRBV6-4,TRBJ1-2,CASSDTGAGGYTF
TRBV30,TRBJ2-3,CAWSASGTSGTDTQYF
TRBV7-6,TRBJ1-1,CASSLDRGNTEAFF
TRBV7-9,TRBJ1-6,CASSLGTGESSYNSPLHF
TRBV6-6,TRBJ2-4,CASSYESLAKNIQYF
TRBV5-5,TRBJ1-2,CASSLWTATGYTF
TRBV27,TRBJ2-5,CASSLIMGGRKETQYF
TRBV6-5,TRBJ2-1,CASRTDRVSYNEQFF
TRBV4-1,TRBJ2-3,CASSQDPFGTDTQYF
TRBV2,TRBJ1-2,CASSEDVGLGYTF
TRBV5-4,TRBJ2-5,CASRRTLEETQYF